This T cell receptor (beta chain) originates from a study of control samples from healthy donors and cancer patients. The protocol was immunoSEQ multiplex PCR, while the TCRdb copy is restricted to in-frame clones and leaves out a portion. Of about 100,000 clones in the sample, just under 85% were seen once. This TCR was sampled from a man between 18 and 29 years old in good health. Input material: blood.

CDR3 bases: TGTGCCCGACTACTAGAGGCGAAACGCCGCGCCTACGAGCAGTACTTC. Translating gives CARLLEAKRRAYEQYF. The genes are TRBV6-4 and TRBJ2-7; a possible D gene is TRBD2 (5 bases). V was trimmed by 11 bases and J by 2 bases, leaving 25 bases between them. The length of the CDR3 is 16 residues. The germline V gene has CDR1 MRHNA and CDR2 SNTAGT.